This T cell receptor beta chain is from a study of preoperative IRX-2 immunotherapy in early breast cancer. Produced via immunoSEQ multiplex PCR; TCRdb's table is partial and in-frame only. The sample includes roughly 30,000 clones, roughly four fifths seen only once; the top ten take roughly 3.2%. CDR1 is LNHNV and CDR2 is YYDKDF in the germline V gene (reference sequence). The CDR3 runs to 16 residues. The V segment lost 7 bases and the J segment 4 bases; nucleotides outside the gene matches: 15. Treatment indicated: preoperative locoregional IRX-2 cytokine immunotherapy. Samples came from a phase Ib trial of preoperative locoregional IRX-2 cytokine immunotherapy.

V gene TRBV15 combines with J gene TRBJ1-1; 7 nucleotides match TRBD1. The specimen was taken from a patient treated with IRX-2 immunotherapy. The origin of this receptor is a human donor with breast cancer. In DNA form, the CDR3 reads TGTGCCACCAACAGCCCATGGGACAGCCGGGGCACTGAAGCTTTCTTT. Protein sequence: CATNSPWDSRGTEAFF.